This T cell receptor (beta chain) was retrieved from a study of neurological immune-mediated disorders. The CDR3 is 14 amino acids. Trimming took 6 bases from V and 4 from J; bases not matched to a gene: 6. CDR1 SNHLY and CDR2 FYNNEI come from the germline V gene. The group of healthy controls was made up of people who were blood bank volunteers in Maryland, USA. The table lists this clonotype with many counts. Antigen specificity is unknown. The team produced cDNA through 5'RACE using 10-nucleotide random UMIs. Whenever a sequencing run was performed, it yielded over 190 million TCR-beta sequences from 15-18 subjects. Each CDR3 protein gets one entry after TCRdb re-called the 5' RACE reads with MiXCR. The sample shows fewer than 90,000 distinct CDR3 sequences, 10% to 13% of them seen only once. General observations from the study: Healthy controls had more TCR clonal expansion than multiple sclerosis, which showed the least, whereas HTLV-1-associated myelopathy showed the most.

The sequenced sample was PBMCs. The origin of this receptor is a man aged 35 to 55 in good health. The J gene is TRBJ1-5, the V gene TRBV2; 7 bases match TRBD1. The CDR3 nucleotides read TGTGCCAGCAGCGGAACAGGGGCGAATCAGCCCCAGCATTTT. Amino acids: CASSGTGANQPQHF.